These 18 T cell receptor beta chains came from one sample sequenced in a study of shared clonotypes between healthy human individuals. Measured with immunoSEQ multiplex PCR; TCRdb has only the in-frame clones, and not every one. Of around 1.6 million clones listed, 95% to 99% are singletons. Sequenced sample: naive CD4+ T cells sorted from blood. The subset was: CD45RA+ positively selected. The receptor set was obtained from a man between 25 and 39 years old in good health.

This rearrangement joins TRBV28 to TRBJ1-1; D unclear. This CDR3 has 14 residues. Trimming pared 7 bases from V and 0 bases from J, leaving 12 bases between. From germline, CDR1 is MDHEN and CDR2 SYDVKM. The CDR3 DNA reads TGTGCCAGCATCAAAAGTGAGATGAACACTGAAGCTTTCTTT. It translates to CASIKSEMNTEAFF.

The chain couples TRBV5-1 to TRBJ1-1, with D hard to call. There are 16 residues in the CDR3. Trimming took 0 bases from V and 1 from J, leaving 13 bases between them. Looked up from germline, CDR1 is SGHRS and CDR2 is YFSETQ. Here the CDR3 DNA reads TGCGCCAGCAGCTTGGCCCACTGGGGTACGAACACTGAAGCTTTCTTT. This gives the protein CASSLAHWGTNTEAFF.

The rearrangement links TRBV28 to TRBJ2-7; D gene uncertain. The germline CDR1 and CDR2 sequences are MDHEN and SYDVKM. V dropped 5 bases and J dropped 2 bases, with 10 bases sitting between them. The CDR3 totals 13 residues. The DNA of the CDR3 is TGTGCCAGCAGTCCTTCCGTTCCCTACGAGCAGTACTTC. It specifies CASSPSVPYEQYF. The whole variable domain, filled in from reference TRBV28 and TRBJ2-7, reads DVKVTQSSRYLVKRTGEKVFLECVQDMDHENMFWYRQDPGLGLRLIYFSYDVKMKEKGDIPEGYSVSREKKERFSLILESASTNQTSMYLCASSPSVPYEQYFGPGTRLTVT.

This rearrangement joins TRBV7-2 to TRBJ2-7; TRBD2 aligns across 9 bases. The CDR3 covers 18 residues. Germline-derived CDR1 and CDR2 are SGHTA and FQGNSA. V trimming: 1 base; J trimming: 0 bases; junction bases outside the gene matches: 10. The CDR3 DNA follows: TGTGCCAGCAGCTTAGGTCCTTCGCGGGAGGGCCACTCCTACGAGCAGTACTTC. Its translation is CASSLGPSREGHSYEQYF. Full variable domain (rest looked up from reference TRBV7-2 and TRBJ2-7): GAGVSQSPSNKVTEKGKDVELRCDPISGHTALYWYRQSLGQGLEFLIYFQGNSAPDKSGLPSDRFSAERTGGSVSTLTIQRTQQEDSAVYLCASSLGPSREGHSYEQYFGPGTRLTVT.

The chain is built from TRBV29-1 and TRBJ2-5; 9 bases map to TRBD1. The germline V gene encodes CDR1 SQVTM and CDR2 ANQGSEA. Losses at the gene ends were 0 bases for V and 1 base for J; bases not matched to a gene: 6. The CDR3 is 16 residues long. CDR3 loop: CSVEDLNRGPQETQYF. The CDR3 region has the DNA TGCAGCGTTGAAGATCTGAACAGGGGGCCCCAAGAGACCCAGTACTTC.

The chain joins TRBV6-6 to TRBJ2-3, with 9 bases identical to TRBD1. After removal of 6 bases from V and 2 bases from J, the junction contained 6 bases not matched to a gene. Per the germline V gene, CDR1 is MNHNY and CDR2 is SVGAGI (reference sequence). The CDR3 has 15 residues. The CDR3 nucleotides read TGTGCCAGCAGCTCCGGGACAGGGTTCACAGATACGCAGTATTTT. Translated: CASSSGTGFTDTQYF.

This chain connects TRBV6-6 to TRBJ1-1; D is uncertain. V was cut by 0 bases and J by 2 bases, with 4 bases left in between. This CDR3 comprises 13 residues. The germline gives CDR1 MNHNY, CDR2 SVGAGI (reference sequence). CDR3 amino acids: CASSYSFNTEAFF. The CDR3, as DNA: TGTGCCAGCAGTTACTCTTTCAACACTGAAGCTTTCTTT.

V is TRBV7-2 and J is TRBJ2-1; tentatively, D is TRBD2 (6 bases). Trimming stripped 5 bases from V and 6 bases from J, with 17 bases between. The CDR3 totals 15 residues. Germline CDR1 SGHTA, CDR2 FQGNSA. The CDR3: CASSLNAGGTNEQFF. In DNA form, the CDR3 reads TGTGCCAGCAGCCTTAACGCCGGAGGGACCAATGAGCAGTTCTTC.

Remarks on this clone: Other DNA sequences within the sample encode an identical CDR3. The rearrangement joins TRBV28 to TRBJ1-1; D remains unclear. Germline CDR1 and CDR2: MDHEN and SYDVKM. The CDR3 loop spans 11 amino acids. V lost 1 base and J 6 bases, leaving 3 bases between the germline ends. As DNA, the CDR3 is TGTGCCAGCAGTTTATCGGCTGAAGCTTTCTTT. Translating gives CASSLSAEAFF.

The chain combines TRBV5-1 with TRBJ2-1; 11 nucleotides agree with TRBD2. CDR1 and CDR2 (germline): SGHRS, YFSETQ. There are 16 residues in the CDR3. Unmatched junction bases numbered 5, after V lost 4 bases and J lost 2 bases. The CDR3 loop reads CASSPQLAGAYNEQFF. The CDR3 nucleotides are TGCGCCAGCAGCCCACAACTAGCGGGAGCCTACAATGAGCAGTTCTTC.

The V call is TRBV29-1, the J call TRBJ2-7; 8 bases are a match to TRBD1. Per germline, CDR1 SQVTM and CDR2 ANQGSEA. The CDR3 runs 14 residues. The V segment lost 6 bases and the J segment 2 bases; nucleotides outside the gene matches: 9. CDR3 sequence: CSVLGTGDTYEQYF. DNA of the CDR3: TGCAGCGTCCTAGGGACAGGTGATACCTACGAGCAGTACTTC.

The chain has TRBV28 and TRBJ2-7; D possibly corresponds to TRBD2 (5 bases). The CDR3 loop spans 16 amino acids. Trimming took off 3 bases at V and 0 bases at J, with 15 bases between the two ends. Germline CDR1 is MDHEN and CDR2 is SYDVKM. The CDR3 DNA sequence: TGTGCCAGCAGTTTTACGGGAAGCCCTCTCTCCTACGAGCAGTACTTC. Translated: CASSFTGSPLSYEQYF.

The rearrangement uses TRBV28 and TRBJ2-5; D gene uncertain. Germline V gene sequence: CDR1 MDHEN, CDR2 SYDVKM. Trimming cost V 2 bases and J 5 bases, with 12 bases left between them. This CDR3 spans 14 amino acids. The CDR3 region is CASSLLTTLETQYF. Here the CDR3 DNA reads TGTGCCAGCAGTTTACTTACGACGCTGGAGACCCAGTACTTC.

This clone was detected only once. This rearrangement joins TRBV6-4 to TRBJ2-3; D is perhaps TRBD1 or TRBD2 (5 bases each). Trimming stripped 4 bases from V and 8 bases from J, with 16 bases between. Looked up from germline, CDR1 is MRHNA and CDR2 is SNTAGT. CDR3 size: 14 residues. The CDR3 here is CASSVAREAATQYF. Here the CDR3 DNA reads TGTGCCAGCAGTGTTGCCAGGGAAGCGGCTACGCAGTATTTT.

The chain joins TRBV27 to TRBJ2-5; D is possibly TRBD1 or TRBD2 (5 bases each). V lost 6 bases and J lost 4, with 21 bases in between. Germline V gives CDR1 MNHEY, CDR2 SMNVEV (reference sequence). CDR3 length equals 16 residues. The CDR3 DNA reads as TGTGCCAGCAGCACCATCGGGGCTCGGTCAGGAGAGACCCAGTACTTC. It translates to CASSTIGARSGETQYF.

The chain joins TRBV10-3 to TRBJ2-7; 9 bases line up with TRBD2. CDR3 length: 17 residues. After removal of 10 bases from V and 0 bases from J, the junction contained 16 bases not matched to a gene. The germline V gene has CDR1 ENHRY and CDR2 SYGVKD. CDR3 sequence: CATTRGISGGSSYEQYF. CDR3 nucleotides: TGTGCCACTACGAGGGGGATTAGCGGGGGAAGCTCCTACGAGCAGTACTTC.

Notes on this clone: One end of the junction does not line up with germline, which may come from a read error. The genes are TRBV10-3 and TRBJ1-2, with D tentatively TRBD1 (5 bases). CDR1 is ENHRY and CDR2 is SYGVKD in the germline V gene. CDR3 length equals 12 residues. CDR3 nucleotides: TGTGCCACCAGTTGGGGGGACTATGGCTACACCTTC. This encodes CATSWGDYGYTF.

The chain has TRBV2 and TRBJ2-5; D ambiguous. CDR1 SNHLY and CDR2 FYNNEI come from the germline V gene. Trimming took 0 bases from V and 0 from J, leaving 5 bases between them. The CDR3 loop spans 14 amino acids. The CDR3 sequence is CASSEARNQETQYF. CDR3 nucleotide sequence: TGTGCCAGCAGTGAAGCCAGAAACCAAGAGACCCAGTACTTC.